The clone carrying this T cell receptor (beta chain) has a single count. Everyone who took part was roughly 18 to 89 years old, and they came from some 23 US areas. Clones were read by immunoSEQ multiplex PCR, and TCRdb kept only the in-frame ones, dropping some. Of roughly 430,000 clones in the sample, approximately 85% were seen once. The sample comes from a study of blood T cell repertoires in COVID-19. Study-level information: Acute and convalescent COVID-19 specimens originated in the United States, Italy and Spain. PBMCs, B-cell-depleted T cells, or T cells provided the cDNA or gDNA that made up the material.

From germline, CDR1 is MNHEY and CDR2 SVGAGI. CDR3 size: 15 residues. V shed 7 bases, J shed 3 bases, and the junction held 8 bases outside the gene matches. The chain has TRBV6-5 and TRBJ2-7; 11 bases agree with TRBD2. The sequenced material came from PBMCs or T cells enriched from blood (not recorded which). The TCR sequence derives from a woman in her forties with acute COVID-19. For the CDR3, the DNA is TGTGCCAGCAAGTGGCTAGCGGGGGGCTACTACGAGCAGTACTTC. Translating gives CASKWLAGGYYEQYF.